A single sample is the source of the 7 T cell receptor beta chains below, sequenced in a study of CD8 T cells in ankylosing spondylitis. Study outcomes and limitations: A motif in TCR beta, a set of under ten highly homologous variants, appeared characteristic of ankylosing spondylitis blood.

Their cognate antigens are unknown. From the 5' RACE reads, TCRdb called clonotypes with MiXCR, one entry per CDR3 protein. The sample contains 750,000 to 850,000 distinct CDR3 sequences, about an eighth of which appear only once. What was sequenced was blood, either unsorted or a sorted T cell fraction (not recorded which). The source is a male donor with ankylosing spondylitis.

The table lists this clonotype with a few counts. The CDR3 here is CASSRRDRVDEQYF. CDR3 nucleotides: TGTGCCAGCAGCCGCCGGGACAGGGTGGACGAGCAGTACTTC. This chain joins TRBV7-8 and TRBJ2-7, with 9 bases aligning to TRBD1. This CDR3 has 14 amino acids. V dropped 5 bases and J dropped 5; count of bases not matched to a gene: 7. Germline loops: CDR1 SGHVS, CDR2 FQNEAQ.

This chain links TRBV10-3 with TRBJ1-1, with D possibly matching TRBD1 (6 bases). This CDR3 has 14 residues. In germline, CDR1 is ENHRY, CDR2 SYGVKD. V dropped 4 bases and J dropped 5 bases, with 14 bases sitting between them. This chain's CDR3 is CAISGGGRLTEAFF. The CDR3 coding sequence is TGTGCCATCAGTGGAGGGGGGCGCTTGACTGAAGCTTTCTTT.

The chain couples TRBV4-1 to TRBJ2-5, with 13 bases identical to TRBD2. V shed 5 bases, J shed 5 bases, and the junction held 5 bases outside the gene matches. In germline, CDR1 is MGHRA, CDR2 YSYEKL. The CDR3 contains 15 residues. CDR3 nucleotides: TGCGCCAGCAGCACTAGCGGGAGGGCCTGGGAGACCCAGTACTTC. Translation: CASSTSGRAWETQYF.

The chain links TRBV5-1 to TRBJ2-5, with 9 positions matching TRBD2. CDR1 is SGHRS and CDR2 is YFSETQ in the germline V gene. V lost 3 bases and J lost 6; bases outside the gene matches: 9. The CDR3 is 15 amino acids. The CDR3 reads CASSSTSGGGQTQYF. DNA for the CDR3: TGCGCCAGCAGCTCGACTAGCGGAGGCGGTCAGACCCAGTACTTC.

In its sample, this clonotype was seen a few times. This sequence joins TRBV6-1 and TRBJ1-2; perhaps TRBD1 as D (5 bases). There are 13 residues in the CDR3. V was cut by 10 bases and J by 8 bases, with 20 bases left in between. The germline gives CDR1 MNHNS, CDR2 SASEGT. The CDR3 nucleotides are TGTGCCACTGCGACGGGGGATCTAAGCGGCTACACCTTC. Translating gives CATATGDLSGYTF.

This chain links TRBV29-1 with TRBJ2-7; TRBD2 might be the D (7 bases). This CDR3 is built from 13 residues. V was cut by 1 base and J by 6 bases, with 13 bases left in between. Germline CDR1 is SQVTM and CDR2 is ANQGSEA. This chain's CDR3 is CSVEVGGRGEQYF. In DNA, the CDR3 is TGCAGCGTTGAAGTGGGGGGGCGCGGCGAGCAGTACTTC.

The V gene is TRBV2, the J gene TRBJ1-1; no reliable D call. There are 15 residues in the CDR3. Per germline, CDR1 SNHLY and CDR2 FYNNEI. Trimming pared 4 bases from V and 0 bases from J, leaving 12 bases between. The CDR3 region has the DNA TGTGCCAGCAGTGTAGAGTCGCCCATGAACACTGAAGCTTTCTTT. Protein: CASSVESPMNTEAFF.